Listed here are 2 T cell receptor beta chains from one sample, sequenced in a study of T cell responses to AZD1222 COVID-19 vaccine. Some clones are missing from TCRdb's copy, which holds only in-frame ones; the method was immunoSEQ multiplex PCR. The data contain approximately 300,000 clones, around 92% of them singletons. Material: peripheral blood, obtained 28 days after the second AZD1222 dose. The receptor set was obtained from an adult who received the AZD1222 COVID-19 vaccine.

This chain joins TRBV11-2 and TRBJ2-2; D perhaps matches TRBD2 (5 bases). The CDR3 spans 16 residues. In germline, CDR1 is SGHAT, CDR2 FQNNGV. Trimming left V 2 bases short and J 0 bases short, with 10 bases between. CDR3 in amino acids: CASSLLSGANTGELFF. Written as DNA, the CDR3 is TGTGCCAGCAGCTTATTATCCGGGGCGAACACCGGGGAGCTGTTTTTT.

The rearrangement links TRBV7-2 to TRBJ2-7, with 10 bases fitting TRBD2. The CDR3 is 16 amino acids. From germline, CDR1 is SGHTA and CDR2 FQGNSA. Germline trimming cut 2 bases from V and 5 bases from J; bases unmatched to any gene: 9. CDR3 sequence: CASSLFASGSWDEQYF. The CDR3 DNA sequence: TGTGCCAGCAGCTTATTCGCTAGCGGGAGCTGGGACGAGCAGTACTTC.